This is a list of T cell receptor beta chains from one sample in a study of cytomegalovirus exposure and HLA in healthy donors. The method was immunoSEQ multiplex PCR; TCRdb's version includes in-frame clones alone and lacks a portion of them. This sample carries roughly 160,000 clones, approximately 80% of them seen once, and the ten largest clones take roughly 3.7%. Sequenced: PBMCs. The receptors stem from a man aged 30-40 years in good health and CMV-seropositive. Each CDR3 is given with its conserved first and last residue. A D gene is named only where the DNA matches it firmly. Clone size appears in some rows only: once, few, many, or a class for an expanded clone.

clone_size j_call d_call v_call cdr3_aa cdr3_nt
NA TRBJ1-2 TRBD1 TRBV6-5 CASSYTDRDGYTF TGTGCCAGCAGTTACACTGACAGGGATGGCTACACCTTC
once TRBJ1-1 NA TRBV28 CASRDTLNTEAFF TGTGCCAGCAGGGACACCTTGAACACTGAAGCTTTCTTT
NA TRBJ2-6 NA TRBV7-9 CASSLFEASGANVLTF TGTGCCAGCAGCTTATTCGAGGCGAGCGGGGCCAACGTCCTGACTTTC
NA TRBJ1-4 NA TRBV30 CAWSQRRGTNEKLFF TGTGCCTGGAGCCAACGAAGAGGGACAAATGAAAAACTGTTTTTT
NA TRBJ2-3 NA TRBV6-5 CASTPPQTSTDTQYF TGTGCCAGCACCCCTCCCCAGACTAGCACAGATACGCAGTATTTT
NA TRBJ1-5 NA TRBV7-9 CASAVSGGVQPQHF TGTGCCAGCGCCGTATCGGGAGGGGTACAGCCCCAGCATTTT
NA TRBJ2-2 NA TRBV7-9 CASSLIRGADGELFF TGTGCCAGCAGCTTAATTCGGGGGGCCGACGGGGAGCTGTTTTTT
NA TRBJ1-1 TRBD1 TRBV19 CASSRGGQAFF TGTGCCAGTAGCCGAGGGGGCCAAGCTTTCTTT
NA TRBJ2-5 NA TRBV29-1 CSADAGGQYF TGCAGCGCGGACGCCGGGGGCCAGTACTTC
NA TRBJ1-6 NA TRBV28 CASNFRAGNSPLHF TGTGCCAGCAACTTCAGGGCAGGAAATTCACCCCTCCACTTT
NA TRBJ1-2 TRBD1 TRBV9 CASSVDRGNYGYTF TGTGCCAGCAGCGTGGACAGGGGAAACTATGGCTACACCTTC
NA TRBJ1-4 TRBD1 TRBV4-1 CASSPTGTGNEKLFF TGCGCCAGCAGCCCTACCGGGACAGGGAATGAAAAACTGTTTTTT
NA TRBJ2-7 TRBD2 TRBV27 CASSLLAGQDYEQYF TGTGCCAGCAGTTTATTAGCGGGACAAGATTACGAGCAGTACTTC
NA TRBJ1-6 TRBD1 TRBV4-1 CASSQGRQGAIANSPLHF TGCGCCAGCAGCCAAGGTAGGCAGGGGGCAATTGCCAATTCACCCCTCCACTTT
NA TRBJ2-7 NA TRBV9 CASSAQWGLDEQYF TGTGCCAGCAGCGCCCAGTGGGGGCTCGACGAGCAGTACTTC
NA TRBJ2-7 NA TRBV28 CASSSPTDFNSYEQYF TGTGCCAGCAGTTCCCCGACAGATTTCAACTCCTACGAGCAGTACTTC
NA TRBJ1-5 TRBD1 TRBV27 CASRLTGTNQPQHF TGTGCCAGCAGGTTGACAGGGACCAATCAGCCCCAGCATTTT
NA TRBJ2-7 NA TRBV30 CAWSVLPAEQYF TGTGCCTGGAGTGTACTCCCCGCCGAGCAGTACTTC